Shown below are 28 T cell receptor beta chains from a single sample sequenced in a study of regulatory T cells in long-lasting Graves disease. The time point here: persistent/refractory GD, antithyroid drugs over 5 years with positive TRAb. The TCR library was prepared using RNA isolated from PBMCs. Both iRepertoire HTBI primers and Arm-PCR of CDR3 regions were used to build the TCR beta libraries. One entry per CDR3 protein results from TCRdb running MiXCR on the multiplex PCR reads. Of about 430,000 distinct CDR3 sequences in the sample, 21% were seen once. This sample comprised peripheral blood mononuclear cells (PBMCs), obtained when the disease was refractory, from a patient treated with antithyroid drugs. Receptor source: a female donor with Graves disease.

This clonotype showed up just a few times. The rearrangement uses TRBV7-3 and TRBJ2-2; 14 bases match TRBD2. There are 16 residues in the CDR3. Germline V gene lookup returns CDR1 SGHTA and CDR2 FQGTGA. J gave up 7 bases and V 4 bases, and 5 bases lay outside the gene matches. In DNA, the CDR3 is TGTGCCAGCAGCTCGACTAGCGGGAGGGGGTACGGGGAGCTGTTTTTT. As protein: CASSSTSGRGYGELFF.

V is TRBV5-1 and J is TRBJ2-2; a weak D match, TRBD2 (5 bases). The V end lost 7 bases, the J end lost 3 bases, and 16 bases lay between the germline ends. Germline assignment: CDR1 SGHRS and CDR2 YFSETQ. The CDR3 length is 15 residues. CDR3 nucleotide sequence: TGCGCCAGCGGTAGGAGGCCCGAGGACACCGGGGAGCTGTTTTTT. Residues: CASGRRPEDTGELFF.

This clonotype was counted many times. This rearrangement joins TRBV2 to TRBJ1-1; 7 positions agree with TRBD1. Trimming removed 7 bases from V and 7 bases from J; junction bases left unmatched: 12. The CDR3 contains 14 residues. The germline V gene has CDR1 SNHLY and CDR2 FYNNEI. CDR3 sequence (DNA): TGTGCCAGCAATCCGACAGGGCCCGGACGTGAAGCTTTCTTT. Its protein is CASNPTGPGREAFF.

V is TRBV20-1 and J is TRBJ2-7; 11 bases are a match to TRBD2. The germline gives CDR1 DFQATT, CDR2 SNEGSKA (reference sequence). CDR3 size: 16 residues. The J segment lost 2 bases and the V segment lost 6 bases, leaving 12 bases of the junction unmatched. CDR3 in DNA: TGCAGTGCCAGCCGGACTAGCGGGCCAGCCACCTACGAGCAGTACTTC. Its translation: CSASRTSGPATYEQYF.

The chain links TRBV30 to TRBJ1-1, with 8 bases that match TRBD1. CDR3 length: 11 residues. The germline V gene has CDR1 GTSNPN and CDR2 SVGIG (reference sequence). Germline trimming cut 8 bases from V and 5 bases from J; bases unmatched to any gene: 4. The CDR3 nucleotides read TGTGCCGCCGACAGGGGTACTGAAGCTTTCTTT. Its protein product is CAADRGTEAFF.

This clonotype was recorded a few times. This chain links TRBV6-5 with TRBJ2-5, with 7 bases that match TRBD2. V dropped 4 bases and J dropped 7; count of bases not matched to a gene: 12. The CDR3 has 15 residues. Per germline, CDR1 MNHEY and CDR2 SVGAGI. CDR3: CASSFSGVPTGTQYF. As DNA, the CDR3 is TGTGCCAGCAGTTTCAGCGGGGTCCCGACGGGGACCCAGTACTTC.

The chain employs TRBV5-1 and TRBJ2-5; tentatively, D is TRBD2 (6 bases). The ends were cut back, 4 bases at V and 3 bases at J, with 10 bases in the middle. This CDR3 has 13 residues. The V gene's germline CDR1 is SGHRS and CDR2 YFSETQ. CDR3 sequence: CASSASGEETQYF. The CDR3 bases are TGCGCCAGCAGCGCGTCGGGGGAAGAGACCCAGTACTTC.

This clonotype appeared a few times. This chain links TRBV5-1 with TRBJ2-2; no clear D. CDR1 and CDR2 (germline): SGHRS, YFSETQ. The CDR3 runs 15 residues. V was pared by 4 bases and J by 7 bases, with 17 bases between. The CDR3 loop is CASSPGPGDDGELFF. CDR3 bases: TGCGCCAGCAGCCCCGGGCCCGGCGATGACGGGGAGCTGTTTTTT.

This clonotype was counted only a few times. The chain links TRBV20-1 to TRBJ2-2; tentatively, D is TRBD2 (5 bases). The CDR3 is made up of 13 amino acids. Germline CDR1 reads DFQATT; CDR2 reads SNEGSKA (reference sequence). Trimming cost V 2 bases and J 4 bases, with 8 bases left between them. For the CDR3, the DNA is TGCAGTGCTAGATCGGCGGGCACCGGGGAGCTGTTTTTT. Its protein is CSARSAGTGELFF.

As concerns this clonotype: This may be a read error: a much more frequent sequence differs by one nucleotide. The J gene is TRBJ1-6, the V gene TRBV2; TRBD1 is a possible D gene (5 bases). Trimming took 10 bases from V and 9 from J, leaving 16 bases between them. CDR3 length: 13 amino acids. Germline V lookup: CDR1 SNHLY, CDR2 FYNNEI. Here the CDR3 DNA reads TGTGCCATGCTCAGGGCGCGGAGTTCACCCCTCCACTTT. Protein product: CAMLRARSSPLHF.

At least ten counts were recorded for this clonotype. V gene TRBV11-2 combines with J gene TRBJ2-7; D assignment may be TRBD1 or TRBD2 (5 bases each). The germline CDR1 and CDR2 sequences are SGHAT and FQNNGV. The CDR3 sequence is 13 residues long. The ends were cut back, 7 bases at V and 3 bases at J, with 13 bases in the middle. The CDR3 region is CASTWDDYYEQYF. Written as DNA, the CDR3 is TGTGCCAGCACCTGGGACGATTACTACGAGCAGTACTTC.

This clonotype was recorded at least ten times. This rearrangement joins TRBV28 to TRBJ1-4; no definite D call. Trimming removed 10 bases at V and 3 bases at J, with 9 bases between. Germline assignment: CDR1 MDHEN and CDR2 SYDVKM. The CDR3 is 12 residues long. In DNA, the CDR3 is TGTGCCACCGCACCGGCTAATGAAAAACTGTTTTTT. It encodes CATAPANEKLFF.

This clonotype occurred a few times. This chain uses TRBV20-1 with TRBJ1-1; possible D gene TRBD1, 6 bases. This CDR3 is built from 14 residues. Germline V gene lookup returns CDR1 DFQATT and CDR2 SNEGSKA (reference sequence). Trimming left V 6 bases short and J 1 base short, with 15 bases between. The CDR3 region is CSAPQGRKNTEAFF. The CDR3 DNA follows: TGCAGTGCCCCTCAGGGGCGGAAGAACACTGAAGCTTTCTTT.

A few counts support this clonotype. The rearrangement links TRBV20-1 to TRBJ2-2; 8 nucleotides agree with TRBD1. V lost 3 bases, J lost 4 bases, and 10 bases stayed unmatched. The germline CDR1 and CDR2 sequences are DFQATT and SNEGSKA (reference sequence). The CDR3 totals 16 residues. The CDR3 protein is CSASNDRGKITGELFF. In DNA form, the CDR3 reads TGCAGTGCTAGTAACGACAGGGGAAAAATCACCGGGGAGCTGTTTTTT.

The chain has TRBV19 and TRBJ2-7; D may be TRBD2 (5 bases). Germline assignment: CDR1 LNHDA and CDR2 SQIVND (reference sequence). Trimming cost V 4 bases and J 5 bases, with 12 bases left between them. This CDR3 contains 13 residues. The CDR3 reads CASSKPGSNEQYF. CDR3 DNA sequence: TGTGCCAGTAGTAAGCCGGGGTCGAACGAGCAGTACTTC.

The chain combines TRBV19 with TRBJ2-1, with D tentatively TRBD1 or TRBD2 (6 bases each). This CDR3 has 16 residues. V was shortened by 3 bases and J by 7 bases, with 19 bases between the two germline ends. Germline V gene sequence: CDR1 LNHDA, CDR2 SQIVND (reference sequence). The CDR3 sequence: CASSMGGRVSFNEQFF. The CDR3 DNA reads TGTGCCAGTAGTATGGGGGGCAGGGTTTCTTTTAATGAGCAGTTCTTC.

This chain connects TRBV13 to TRBJ2-5; the D gene is possibly TRBD1 (5 bases). CDR1 and CDR2 from the germline V gene are PRHDT and FYEKMQ (reference sequence). The CDR3 totals 14 residues. Trimming pared 7 bases from V and 3 bases from J, leaving 15 bases between. CDR3 in DNA: TGTGCCAGCAAGGGTGAAGGGGCTGAAGAGACCCAGTACTTC. Protein product: CASKGEGAEETQYF. The entire variable domain, with the rest obtained from reference TRBV13 and TRBJ2-5, is as follows: AAGVIQSPRHLIKEKRETATLKCYPIPRHDTVYWYQQGPGQDPQFLISFYEKMQSDKGSIPDRFSAQQFSDYHSELNMSSLELGDSALYFCASKGEGAEETQYFGPGTRLLVL.

This clonotype was picked up many times. The chain carries TRBV10-2 and TRBJ2-5; 7 bases are a match to TRBD1. The germline gives CDR1 WSHSY, CDR2 SAAADI. With 6 bases clipped from V and 5 bases from J, the junction kept 9 bases outside the gene matches. The CDR3 spans 14 residues. Here the CDR3 reads CASRPGQIGETQYF. CDR3 sequence (DNA): TGCGCCAGCAGGCCGGGACAGATTGGCGAGACCCAGTACTTC.

This clonotype was observed many times. The chain couples TRBV28 to TRBJ2-7; TRBD1 agrees at 10 bases. Unmatched junction bases numbered 4, after V lost 3 bases and J lost 2 bases. This CDR3 has 15 amino acids. The V gene's germline CDR1 is MDHEN and CDR2 SYDVKM. Here the CDR3 reads CASSFRDRGTYEQYF. The CDR3 DNA reads as TGTGCCAGCAGTTTCCGGGACAGGGGAACCTACGAGCAGTACTTC. Full variable domain (outside the CDR3, taken from reference TRBV28 and TRBJ2-7): DVKVTQSSRYLVKRTGEKVFLECVQDMDHENMFWYRQDPGLGLRLIYFSYDVKMKEKGDIPEGYSVSREKKERFSLILESASTNQTSMYLCASSFRDRGTYEQYFGPGTRLTVT.

This clonotype was found many times. Here the CDR3 reads CASSQGNLNTEAFF. CDR3 DNA: TGTGCCAGCAGTCAGGGGAACTTGAACACTGAAGCTTTCTTT. V usage is TRBV28 and J usage is TRBJ1-1; a weak D match, TRBD1 (6 bases). The germline CDR1 and CDR2 sequences are MDHEN and SYDVKM. Between the trimmed V and J ends, which lost 5 bases and 0 bases, there was a span of 10 bases. The CDR3 runs to 14 residues.

This clonotype was counted only a few times. The CDR3 protein is CASIPGTGLWTDTQYF. DNA for the CDR3: TGTGCCAGCATACCCGGGACAGGGCTTTGGACAGATACGCAGTATTTT. V and J are TRBV11-2 and TRBJ2-3, with 9 bases aligning to TRBD1. CDR3 length equals 16 residues. The germline V gene has CDR1 SGHAT and CDR2 FQNNGV. The V segment lost 7 bases and the J segment 3 bases; nucleotides outside the gene matches: 11.

A note on this clonotype: This may be a read error: a much more frequent sequence differs by one nucleotide. The CDR3 does not end in the conserved phenylalanine or tryptophan, so this is likely a read error. This chain connects TRBV6-1 to TRBJ2-2; D gene uncertain. Germline values: CDR1 MNHNS, CDR2 SASEGT. Deletions cut 7 bases from V and 4 bases from J, with 10 bases between. CDR3 size: 13 residues. CDR3 nucleotides: TGTGCCAGCACAAAGACGATCACCGGGGAGCTGTTTCTT. It encodes CASTKTITGELFL.

The rearrangement links TRBV19 to TRBJ2-1; 9 positions match TRBD1. The germline CDR1 and CDR2 sequences are LNHDA and SQIVND (reference sequence). Losses at the gene ends were 1 base for V and 10 bases for J; bases not matched to a gene: 5. This CDR3 contains 14 residues. The DNA for the CDR3 is TGTGCCAGTAGTATAGGTACAGGGGGCGACGAGCAGTTCTTC. This encodes CASSIGTGGDEQFF.

In its sample, this clonotype was seen a few times. The genes are TRBV28 and TRBJ1-6, with D hard to call. The V end lost 5 bases, the J end lost 9 bases, and 11 bases lay between the germline ends. Germline V gene sequence: CDR1 MDHEN, CDR2 SYDVKM. There are 13 residues in the CDR3. CDR3 sequence reads: CASSPRLGSPLHF. In nucleotides, the CDR3 is TGTGCCAGCAGTCCCAGGCTAGGTTCACCCCTCCACTTT.

As to this clonotype: Possible read error: a much larger clone is one base away. The V and J genes are TRBV30 and TRBJ1-1; D not certain. Germline-derived CDR1 and CDR2 are GTSNPN and SVGIG (reference sequence). The CDR3 loop spans 11 amino acids. In DNA form, the CDR3 reads TGTGTCTGGATCGAAGGGAGGGATGCTTTCTTT. Translated, it gives CVWIEGRDAFF. Variable domain in full (rest from reference TRBV30 and TRBJ1-1): SQTIHQWPATLVQPVGSPLSLECTVEGTSNPNLYWYRQAAGRGLQLLFYSVGIGQISSEVPQNLSASRPQDRQFILSSKKLLLSDSGFYLCVWIEGRDAFFGQGTRLTVV.

V and J are TRBV29-1 and TRBJ2-3; D remains ambiguous. Germline-derived CDR1 and CDR2 are SQVTM and ANQGSEA. CDR3 length: 14 amino acids. V was pared by 2 bases and J by 2 bases, with 11 bases between. The CDR3 nucleotides are TGCAGCGTTGAAACGGGCAGTTACACAGATACGCAGTATTTT. Its translation is CSVETGSYTDTQYF.

This sequence joins TRBV29-1 and TRBJ2-7, with TRBD1 identical over 10 bases. The germline CDR1 and CDR2 sequences are SQVTM and ANQGSEA. J was trimmed by 1 base and V by 3 bases; bases with no gene match: 6. The length of the CDR3 is 15 residues. The CDR3 DNA is TGCAGCGTTGAGGAGGGACAGGGGTTTTCCTACGAGCAGTACTTC. Amino acids: CSVEEGQGFSYEQYF.

There are many counts of this clonotype. V is TRBV11-2 and J is TRBJ2-5; 8 bases map to TRBD1. Germline values: CDR1 SGHAT, CDR2 FQNNGV. Unmatched junction bases numbered 6, after V lost 4 bases and J lost 5 bases. There are 14 residues in the CDR3. The CDR3 region has the DNA TGTGCCAGCAGCTCTTCAGGGGGCAAGGAGACCCAGTACTTC. It is translated as CASSSSGGKETQYF.